This T cell receptor beta chain came from a study of OX40 agonist ivuxolimab in advanced cancers. Patients with autoimmune history or systemic immunosuppression were excluded. Germline V gene data show CDR1 as MNHNS and CDR2 as SASEGT. This CDR3 is built from 17 residues. Unmatched junction bases numbered 7, after V lost 4 bases and J lost 0 bases. Some clones are missing from TCRdb's copy, which holds only in-frame ones; the method was immunoSEQ multiplex PCR. This sample has roughly 110,000 clones, with 90% found just once. The rearrangement joins TRBV6-1 to TRBJ1-4; TRBD1 aligns across 8 bases. Sequencing was performed on CD4+ or CD8+ T cells sorted from blood, taken in a trial of the OX40 agonist ivuxolimab. This receptor was taken from an adult with an advanced solid tumor such as melanoma, head and neck, liver or kidney cancer. DNA for the CDR3: TGTGCCAGCAGTGGGGGGACAGGCGCTGCAACTAATGAAAAACTGTTTTTT. Its protein product is CASSGGTGAATNEKLFF.